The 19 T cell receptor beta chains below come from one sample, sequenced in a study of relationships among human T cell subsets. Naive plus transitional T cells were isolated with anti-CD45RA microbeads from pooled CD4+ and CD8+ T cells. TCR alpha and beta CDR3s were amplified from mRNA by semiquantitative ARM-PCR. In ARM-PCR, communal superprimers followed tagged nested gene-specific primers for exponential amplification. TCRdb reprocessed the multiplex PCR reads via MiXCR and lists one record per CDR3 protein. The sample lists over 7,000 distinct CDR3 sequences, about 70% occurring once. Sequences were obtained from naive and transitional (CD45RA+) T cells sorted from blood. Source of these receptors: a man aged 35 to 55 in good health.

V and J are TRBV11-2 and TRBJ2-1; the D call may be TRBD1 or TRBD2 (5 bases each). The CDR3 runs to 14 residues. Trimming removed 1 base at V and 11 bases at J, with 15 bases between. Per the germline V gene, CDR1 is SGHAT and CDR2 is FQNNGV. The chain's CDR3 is CASSLGGLTEKQFF. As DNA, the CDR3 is TGTGCCAGCAGCTTAGGGGGGTTGACAGAGAAGCAGTTCTTC.

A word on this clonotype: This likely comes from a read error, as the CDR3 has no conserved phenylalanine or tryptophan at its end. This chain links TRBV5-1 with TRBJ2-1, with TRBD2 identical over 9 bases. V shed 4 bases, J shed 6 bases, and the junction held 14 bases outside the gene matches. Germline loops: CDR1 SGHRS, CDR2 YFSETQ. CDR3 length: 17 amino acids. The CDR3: CASSPGAGGQGANEQFL. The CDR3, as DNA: TGCGCCAGCAGCCCGGGGGCGGGGGGGCAAGGGGCCAATGAGCAGTTCCTC.

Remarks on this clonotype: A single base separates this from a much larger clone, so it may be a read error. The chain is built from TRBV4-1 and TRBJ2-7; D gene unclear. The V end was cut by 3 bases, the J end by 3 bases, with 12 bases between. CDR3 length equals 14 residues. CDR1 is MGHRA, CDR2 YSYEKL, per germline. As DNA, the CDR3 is TGCGCCAGCAGCCAGCCCAGGACGGTCTACGAGCAGTACTTC. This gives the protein CASSQPRTVYEQYF.

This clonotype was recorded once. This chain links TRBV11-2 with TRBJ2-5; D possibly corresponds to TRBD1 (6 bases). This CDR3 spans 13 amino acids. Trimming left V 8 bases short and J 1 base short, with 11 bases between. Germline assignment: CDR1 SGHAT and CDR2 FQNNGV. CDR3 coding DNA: TGTGCCAGCCCCAGGGGCCCCCAAGAGACCCAGTACTTC. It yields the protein CASPRGPQETQYF.

In DNA form, the CDR3 reads TGCAGTGCTACCCCAAGGACTAGCGGATCCTACGAGCAGTACTTC. Amino acid sequence: CSATPRTSGSYEQYF. This sequence joins TRBV20-1 and TRBJ2-7; TRBD2 aligns across 10 bases. V was clipped by 4 bases and J by 1 base; unmatched bases: 7. The CDR3 sequence is 15 residues long. Germline CDR1 is DFQATT and CDR2 is SNEGSKA (reference sequence).

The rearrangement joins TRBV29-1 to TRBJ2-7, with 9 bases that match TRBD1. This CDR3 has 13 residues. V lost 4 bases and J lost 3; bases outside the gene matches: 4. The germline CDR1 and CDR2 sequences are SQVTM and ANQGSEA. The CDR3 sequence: CSVAATGGYEQYF. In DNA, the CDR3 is TGCAGCGTTGCCGCGACAGGGGGCTACGAGCAGTACTTC.

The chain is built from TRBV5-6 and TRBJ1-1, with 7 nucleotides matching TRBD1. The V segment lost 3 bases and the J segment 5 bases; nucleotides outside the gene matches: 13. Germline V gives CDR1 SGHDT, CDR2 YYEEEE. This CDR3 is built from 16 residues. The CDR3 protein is CASSSEGGLSWTEAFF. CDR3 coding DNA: TGTGCCAGCAGCTCTGAAGGGGGCTTGTCTTGGACTGAAGCTTTCTTT.

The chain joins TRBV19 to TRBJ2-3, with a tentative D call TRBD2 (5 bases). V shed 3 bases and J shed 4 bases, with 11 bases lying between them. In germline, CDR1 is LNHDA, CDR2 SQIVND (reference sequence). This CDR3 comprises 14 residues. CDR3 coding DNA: TGTGCCAGTAGTATCGGACTGGCTTCAGATACGCAGTATTTT. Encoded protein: CASSIGLASDTQYF.

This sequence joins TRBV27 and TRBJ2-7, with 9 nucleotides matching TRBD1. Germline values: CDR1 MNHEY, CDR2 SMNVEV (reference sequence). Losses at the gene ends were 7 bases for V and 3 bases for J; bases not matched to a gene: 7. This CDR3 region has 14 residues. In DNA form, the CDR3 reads TGTGCCAGCATCCCGGGACAGGGAGTCTACGAGCAGTACTTC. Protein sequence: CASIPGQGVYEQYF.

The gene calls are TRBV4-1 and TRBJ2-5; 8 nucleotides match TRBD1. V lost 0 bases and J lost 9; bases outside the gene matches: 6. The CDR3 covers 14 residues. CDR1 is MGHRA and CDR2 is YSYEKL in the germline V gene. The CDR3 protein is CASSQDLDREAQYF. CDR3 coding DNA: TGCGCCAGCAGCCAAGATTTGGACAGGGAAGCCCAGTACTTC.

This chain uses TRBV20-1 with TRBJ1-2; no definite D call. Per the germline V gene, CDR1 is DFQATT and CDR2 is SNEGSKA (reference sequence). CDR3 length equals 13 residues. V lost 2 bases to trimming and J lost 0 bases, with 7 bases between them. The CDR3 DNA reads TGCAGTGCTAGACGGACGGCTAACTATGGCTACACCTTC. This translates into CSARRTANYGYTF.

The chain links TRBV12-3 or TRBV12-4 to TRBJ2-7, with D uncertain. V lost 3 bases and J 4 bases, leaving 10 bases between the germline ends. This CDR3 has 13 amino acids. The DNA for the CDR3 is TGTGCCAGCAGTTTGGCACAACTTTACGAGCAGTACTTC. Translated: CASSLAQLYEQYF.

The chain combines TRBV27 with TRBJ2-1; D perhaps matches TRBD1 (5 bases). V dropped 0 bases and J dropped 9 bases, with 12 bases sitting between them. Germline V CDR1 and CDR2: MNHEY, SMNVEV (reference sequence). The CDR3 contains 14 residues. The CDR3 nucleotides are TGTGCCAGCAGTTTATCGGCAGGGCAAAGTGAGCAGTTCTTC. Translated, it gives CASSLSAGQSEQFF.

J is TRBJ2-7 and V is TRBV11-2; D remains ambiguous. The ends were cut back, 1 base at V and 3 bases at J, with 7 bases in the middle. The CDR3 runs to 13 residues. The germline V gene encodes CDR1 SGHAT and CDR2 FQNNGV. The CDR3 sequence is CASSLVRDYEQYF. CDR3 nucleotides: TGTGCCAGCAGCTTAGTCAGAGACTACGAGCAGTACTTC.

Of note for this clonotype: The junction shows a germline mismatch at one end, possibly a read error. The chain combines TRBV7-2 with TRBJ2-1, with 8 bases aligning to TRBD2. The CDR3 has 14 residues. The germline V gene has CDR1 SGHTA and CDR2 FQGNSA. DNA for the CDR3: TGCGCCAGCAGCGTACATAGCGGGGACAATGAGCAGTTCTTC. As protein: CASSVHSGDNEQFF.

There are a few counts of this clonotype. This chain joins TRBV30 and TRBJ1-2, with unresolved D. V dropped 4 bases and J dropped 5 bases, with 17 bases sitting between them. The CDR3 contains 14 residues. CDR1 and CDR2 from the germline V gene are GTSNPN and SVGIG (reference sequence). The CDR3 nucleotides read TGTGCCTGGACCCGCCGCGGGGTATATTATGGCTACACCTTC. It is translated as CAWTRRGVYYGYTF.

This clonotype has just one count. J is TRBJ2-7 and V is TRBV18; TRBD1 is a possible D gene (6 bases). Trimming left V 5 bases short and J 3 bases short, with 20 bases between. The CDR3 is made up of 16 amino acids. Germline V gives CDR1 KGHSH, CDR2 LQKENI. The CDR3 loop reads CASSAEVDRAYYEQYF. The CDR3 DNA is TGTGCCAGCTCAGCAGAGGTGGACAGAGCCTACTACGAGCAGTACTTC.

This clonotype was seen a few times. CDR3: CASSLGIGYGYTF. For the CDR3, the DNA is TGTGCCAGCAGCTTAGGGATTGGCTATGGCTACACCTTC. This chain links TRBV11-2 with TRBJ1-2; D gene uncertain. The V gene lost 1 base and the J gene lost 4 bases, with 7 bases spanning the gap. Germline CDR1 SGHAT, CDR2 FQNNGV. The CDR3 loop spans 13 amino acids. Full variable domain (outside the CDR3, taken from reference TRBV11-2 and TRBJ1-2): EAGVAQSPRYKIIEKRQSVAFWCNPISGHATLYWYQQILGQGPKLLIQFQNNGVVDDSQLPKDRFSAERLKGVDSTLKIQPAKLEDSAVYLCASSLGIGYGYTFGSGTRLTVV.

CDR3 in DNA: TGTGCCAGCAGCCAAGTGGCAGGGAGCACTGAAGCTTTCTTT. As protein: CASSQVAGSTEAFF. The chain joins TRBV14 to TRBJ1-1, with TRBD1 as a possible D gene (5 bases). There are 14 residues in the CDR3. The germline CDR1 and CDR2 sequences are SGHDN and FVKESK. Trimming left V 1 base short and J 4 bases short, with 10 bases between.